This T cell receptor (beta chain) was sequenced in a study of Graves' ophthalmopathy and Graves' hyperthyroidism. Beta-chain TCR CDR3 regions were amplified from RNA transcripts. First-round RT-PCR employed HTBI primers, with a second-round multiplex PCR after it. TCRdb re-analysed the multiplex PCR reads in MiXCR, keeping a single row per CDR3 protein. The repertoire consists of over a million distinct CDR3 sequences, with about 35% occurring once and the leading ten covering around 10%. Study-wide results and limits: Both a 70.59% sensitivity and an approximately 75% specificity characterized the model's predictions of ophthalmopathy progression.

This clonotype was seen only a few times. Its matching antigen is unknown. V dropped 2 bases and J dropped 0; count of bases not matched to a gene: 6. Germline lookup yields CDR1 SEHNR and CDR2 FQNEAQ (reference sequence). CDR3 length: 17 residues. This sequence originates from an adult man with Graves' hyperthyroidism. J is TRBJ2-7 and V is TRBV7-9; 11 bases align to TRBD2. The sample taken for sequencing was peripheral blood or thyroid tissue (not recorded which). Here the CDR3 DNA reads TGTGCCAGCAGCTTACGAACTAGCGGGGGCCTCTCCTACGAGCAGTACTTC. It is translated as CASSLRTSGGLSYEQYF.